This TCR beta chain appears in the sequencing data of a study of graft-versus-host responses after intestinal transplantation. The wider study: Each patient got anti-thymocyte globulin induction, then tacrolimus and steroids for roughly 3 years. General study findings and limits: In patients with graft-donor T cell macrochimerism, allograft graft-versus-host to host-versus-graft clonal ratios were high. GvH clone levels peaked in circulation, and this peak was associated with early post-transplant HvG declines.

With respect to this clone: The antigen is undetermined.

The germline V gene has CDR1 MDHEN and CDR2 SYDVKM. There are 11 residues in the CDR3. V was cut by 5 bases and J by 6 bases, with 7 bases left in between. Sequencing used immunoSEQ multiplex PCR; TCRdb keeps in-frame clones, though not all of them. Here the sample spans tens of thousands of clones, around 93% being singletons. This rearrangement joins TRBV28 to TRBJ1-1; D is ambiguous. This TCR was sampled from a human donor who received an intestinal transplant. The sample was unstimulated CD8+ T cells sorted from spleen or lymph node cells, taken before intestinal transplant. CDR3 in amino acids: CASSTIPEAFF. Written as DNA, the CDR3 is TGTGCCAGCAGTACTATTCCTGAAGCTTTCTTT.